Sequencing of this T cell receptor beta chain was carried out in a study of human T cells and chemical hapten exposure (dated by TCRdb to about 2021). With respect to the entire study: For sensitization, 2% DPC in acetone was applied to a 2 cm by 2 cm area of upper inner arm skin. Weekly therapeutic DPC doses were additionally applied to the scalp of patients throughout the approximately 25-week study period. Patch testing was performed on the upper back with Finn chambers containing 0.01% DPC, and the patch tests were scored after 6 days according to International Contact Dermatitis Research Group standards. Most of the patients in the cohort were female, and the cohort covered alopecia areata with under or over 50% scalp involvement, alopecia totalis and alopecia universalis. Libraries were pooled for sequencing, and variation in per-sample TCR yields was attributed mainly to small differences in library volumes within the pool. In alopecia patients, the study followed how the peripheral blood TCR repertoire changed in vivo over primary and secondary sensitization to diphenylcyclopropenone (DPC), a hapten. Blood was sampled from patients pre-sensitization (week 0) and at 2, 6 and about 24 weeks after DPC sensitization. Approximately 30 alopecia patients provided blood for TCR sequencing at one to four time points (pre-sensitization, 2, 6 and 24 weeks).

Trimming takes 4 bases from V and 3 bases from J, and the germline ends sit 17 bases apart. The CDR3 goes from the cysteine to the phenylalanine over 16 residues. Of all the DNA, just the CDR3 is kept, 48 bases in frame from base 1. Based on the germline V gene (reference sequence), the CDR1 and CDR2 sequences are LGHDT and YNNKEL. Taken with the paper, the label for time point translates to: patch test 2, 6 weeks after DPC sensitization. The treatment or condition label, as the study defines it: therapeutic diphenylcyclopropenone sensitization with weekly scalp DPC. At every patch-test visit, the blood draw took place before the patch test was put on. Patients were considered eligible if aged 18 to 70, diagnosed with alopecia and deemed suitable for DPC therapy, and patients were excluded if pregnant. Total RNA was extracted from unfractionated whole blood collected in Tempus Blood RNA tubes. Libraries were prepared through RACE. Sequencing took place on a NextSeq 500. During library preparation, unique molecular identifiers were attached to individual cDNA molecules so that TCRs could be counted in a quantitative, reproducible way. Both TCR alpha and TCR beta chains were sequenced from each blood RNA sample. For the original study's pipeline: A median of roughly 100,000 TCRs per sample was observed, with a range of 23,224 to 690,600. V, J and CDR3 annotation of the TCR reads was carried out using the Decombinator software suite. For PS versus PT1 abundance plots, all samples were subsampled to the same number of TCRs (28,000). Expanded TCRs were defined as absent before sensitization and observed at least eight times at the 2-week time point. In-frame beta chains were kept once TCRdb had trimmed the public reads at Q25 with fastp and called clones with MiXCR. Every CDR3 protein is listed once, alongside the most common genes and DNA of its rows. These V and J calls rely on TCRdb rather than the paper's analysis. The sample table shows about 73,000 distinct CDR3 sequences, and 7.5% to 9.5% are seen once. 3% to 4.5% of the sample is taken by the ten largest.

This clonotype was seen repeatedly, ten times or more. Its recognized antigen is unknown. Base qualities are not provided; no much larger clone lies one nucleotide away. The study at large found these results: The number of TCRs above 1 in 1000 frequency did not change with DPC sensitization; there was no evidence of global repertoire structure alterations. The number of PT1 expanded TCRs positively correlated with patch test score, significant at thresholds 8, 16 and 32 but not 4. All patients had alopecia, a presumed autoimmune disease, so their immune response might differ from that of healthy individuals. Expanded TCRs formed significantly more large CDR3 similarity clusters than pre-sensitization or healthy control sets, consistent with antigen-driven responses. After repeated subsampling, the strength of the expansion versus patch-test correlation and the threshold at which it became significant changed.

The specimen was whole blood, collected in connection with sensitization to the hapten diphenylcyclopropenone (DPC). The sequence was collected from a woman in her forties or fifties with alopecia areata. Some clones in this sample may be carry-over from other donors' samples. The chain couples TRBV3-1 to TRBJ2-3; D gene: possibly TRBD1, on 5 matching bases. The CDR3 protein is CASSLGQGAGTDTQYF. The DNA sequence follows: TGTGCCAGCAGCCTCGGACAAGGTGCTGGGACAGATACGCAGTATTTT.